The TCR beta chain described here comes from a study of cytomegalovirus exposure and HLA in healthy donors (dated by TCRdb to the late 2010s). With regard to the full study: According to a later analysis, one platform produced both the approximately 110 validation repertoires and the 620 or so repertoires of the first cohort. The aim of the study was to test whether cataloging public T cell receptors could identify signatures of past pathogen exposure. In addition to the first cohort of roughly 670 subjects, a separate validation cohort of some 120 different subjects was used. To predict cytomegalovirus infection status, the study brought together high-throughput TCR immunosequencing, statistical association of individual TCRs with disease status, and machine learning. Overall study results and their limits: A later analysis lacked HLA typing for the validation cohort, so it scored co-occurrence in that cohort across all 120 or so repertoires. In vitro tests confirmed that a few of the cytomegalovirus-associated TCR beta chains recognize cytomegalovirus antigens. Cytomegalovirus status was reported to be diagnosed by the classifier with high specificity and sensitivity in both the original and validation cohorts. Most TCR sequences were observed very rarely across donors, whereas some public TCRs were present in many individuals. The authors suggested that the approach could potentially be extended to other disease states and immunological phenotypes. In a later analysis, TCRs clustered in the first cohort were found to also tend to co-occur in the roughly 130 validation repertoires, with approximately 94% of cluster scores above 0. The study gave a list of around 170 TCR beta chains associated with cytomegalovirus.

Counted from cysteine to phenylalanine, this CDR3 has 13 amino acids. Only the CDR3 DNA is retained, 39 bases long and in frame from the first base. V sheds 6 bases and J sheds 4 bases, leaving 11 bases between their ends. CDR1 and CDR2 are drawn from the germline V gene (reference sequence): MNHEY, SMNVEV. Donors formed part of the validation cohort, which comprised 120 subjects and was distinct from the first cohort of under 800 subjects. Library preparation used the immunoSEQ multiplex PCR assay. Per the source publication's procedure: A statistical classification framework was developed to diagnose cytomegalovirus status using the catalog of TCR beta chain sequences. Held by TCRdb, this immuneACCESS table contains in-frame sequences only and omits some clones. Under half of the omission traces to an unresolved V gene where checked; the cause of the rest is unknown. V, J and clone size derive from that table, while D and trimming were established from the DNA sequence. This sample lists approximately 160,000 clones; approximately 96% were detected once. The ten most abundant clones make up approximately 0.82% of the sample.

As regards this clone: There is no known antigen for this receptor. Qualities for individual bases were not recorded, and no much larger clone is one base off.

The sequenced material came from PBMCs. The TCR sequence derives from a woman in her late teens or twenties in good health and CMV-seronegative. The chain uses TRBV27 and TRBJ2-3; perhaps TRBD1 is the D gene, with 5 bases matching. The CDR3 region: CASRPTDSDTQYF. The nucleotides read TGTGCCAGCAGACCGACAGATTCAGATACGCAGTATTTT.